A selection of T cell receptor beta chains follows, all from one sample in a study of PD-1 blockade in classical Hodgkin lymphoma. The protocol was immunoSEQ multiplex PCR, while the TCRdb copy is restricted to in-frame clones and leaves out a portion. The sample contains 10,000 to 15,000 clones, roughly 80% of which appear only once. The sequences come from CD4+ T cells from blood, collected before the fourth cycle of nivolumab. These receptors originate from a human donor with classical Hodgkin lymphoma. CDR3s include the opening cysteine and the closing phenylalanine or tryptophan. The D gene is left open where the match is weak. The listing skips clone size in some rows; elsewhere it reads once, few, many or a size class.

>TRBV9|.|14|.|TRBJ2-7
CASALTGTTYEQYF
TGTGCCAGCGCCCTCACCGGGACAACCTACGAGCAGTACTTC
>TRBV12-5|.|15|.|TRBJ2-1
CASGLRPGQDNEQFF
TGTGCTAGTGGTTTGCGCCCGGGACAAGACAATGAGCAGTTCTTC
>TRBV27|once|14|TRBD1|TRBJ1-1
CASSLQGRGTEAFF
TGTGCCAGCAGTCTACAGGGGAGAGGTACTGAAGCTTTCTTT
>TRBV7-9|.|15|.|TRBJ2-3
CASSLEGLYTDTQYF
TGTGCCAGCAGCTTAGAGGGACTTTACACAGATACGCAGTATTTT
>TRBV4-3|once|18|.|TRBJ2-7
CASSQDAVGGATGYEQYF
TGCGCCAGCAGCCAAGATGCCGTCGGGGGAGCAACGGGCTACGAGCAGTACTTC
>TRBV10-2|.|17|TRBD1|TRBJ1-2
CASIPRDRASYVSGYTF
TGCGCCAGCATCCCGCGGGACAGGGCCTCTTATGTATCTGGCTACACCTTC
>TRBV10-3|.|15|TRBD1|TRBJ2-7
CAISESGTGAYEQYF
TGTGCCATCAGTGAGTCTGGGACAGGGGCCTACGAGCAGTACTTC
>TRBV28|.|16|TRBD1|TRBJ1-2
CASSSPDRGNLYGYTF
TGTGCCAGCAGCTCCCCGGACAGGGGAAACCTCTATGGCTACACCTTC
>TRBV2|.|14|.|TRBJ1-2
CASSEQAEPLGYTF
TGTGCCAGCAGTGAACAGGCAGAGCCACTTGGCTACACCTTC
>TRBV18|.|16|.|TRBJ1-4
CASSRLPGEGNEKLFF
TGTGCCAGCTCACGGCTCCCAGGGGAGGGAAATGAAAAACTGTTTTTT
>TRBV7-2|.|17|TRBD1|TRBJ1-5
CASSLASGQISNQPQHF
TGTGCCAGCAGCTTAGCGTCGGGACAGATTAGCAATCAGCCCCAGCATTTT
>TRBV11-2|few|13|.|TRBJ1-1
CASSQGMNTEAFF
TGTGCCAGCAGCCAAGGGATGAACACTGAAGCTTTCTTT
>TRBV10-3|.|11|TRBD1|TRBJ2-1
CAISDLGQGIF
TGTGCCATCAGTGATTTAGGACAGGGAATCTTC
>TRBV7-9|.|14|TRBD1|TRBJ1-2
CASSLVDRVGGYTF
TGTGCCAGCAGCTTAGTTGACAGGGTGGGCGGCTACACCTTC
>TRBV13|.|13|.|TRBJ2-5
CASSQDIEETQYF
TGTGCCAGCAGCCAAGACATCGAAGAGACCCAGTACTTC
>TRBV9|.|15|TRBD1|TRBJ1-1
CASSPQGQGGTEAFF
TGTGCCAGCAGCCCGCAGGGGCAGGGGGGCACTGAAGCTTTCTTT
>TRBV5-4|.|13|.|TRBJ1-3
CASSFSHQDTIYF
TGTGCCAGCAGCTTTTCCCATCAGGACACCATATATTTT